Following are 32 T cell receptor beta chains from one sample sequenced in a study of response to subunit inactivated influenza vaccine. TCRdb recomputed calls from the RT-PCR reads with MiXCR, one row per CDR3 protein. The sample gives some 480,000 distinct CDR3 sequences, roughly 9.8% of which show up once; less than 15% is in the top ten. Sample: PBMCs from blood, taken more than 35 days after vaccination. Source of these receptors: a man over 45 who received an inactivated influenza vaccine.

This clonotype was detected a few times. This chain uses TRBV20-1 with TRBJ2-7; TRBD2 matches 10 bases. This CDR3 has 13 residues. Germline V gene lookup returns CDR1 DFQATT and CDR2 SNEGSKA (reference sequence). V gave up 6 bases and J gave up 2 bases; unmatched junction bases: 4. This CDR3 is CSAPLAGAYEQYF. The CDR3 DNA reads TGCAGTGCCCCCCTAGCGGGAGCCTACGAGCAGTACTTC.

The chain links TRBV5-1 to TRBJ2-7; D is unresolved. CDR3 length: 12 amino acids. Trimming stripped 5 bases from V and 0 bases from J, with 6 bases between. The germline V gene encodes CDR1 SGHRS and CDR2 YFSETQ. CDR3 nucleotides: TGCGCCAGCAGACAAAGCTCCTACGAGCAGTACTTC. Its protein product is CASRQSSYEQYF.

This clonotype turned up a few times. This chain uses TRBV28 with TRBJ2-3; 8 nucleotides agree with TRBD2. This CDR3 has 14 amino acids. Germline CDR1 reads MDHEN; CDR2 reads SYDVKM. The trim removed 10 bases at V and 4 bases at J, leaving 10 bases unmatched. In DNA form, the CDR3 reads TGTGCCACCTCCGGGACTAGAGGGCCAGATACGCAGTATTTT. Translating it yields CATSGTRGPDTQYF. Drawing the rest from reference TRBV28 and TRBJ2-3, the complete variable domain is DVKVTQSSRYLVKRTGEKVFLECVQDMDHENMFWYRQDPGLGLRLIYFSYDVKMKEKGDIPEGYSVSREKKERFSLILESASTNQTSMYLCATSGTRGPDTQYFGPGTRLTVL.

This clonotype was picked up a small number of times. The chain employs TRBV27 and TRBJ2-1; D is undetermined. Germline CDR1 reads MNHEY; CDR2 reads SMNVEV (reference sequence). This CDR3 region has 16 residues. The V and J ends lost 5 bases and 0 bases respectively, with 14 bases between them. In DNA form, the CDR3 reads TGTGCCAGCAGTCCTACCCACCACGACTCCTACAATGAGCAGTTCTTC. This gives the protein CASSPTHHDSYNEQFF.

Ten or more counts support this clonotype. The rearrangement uses TRBV12-3 or TRBV12-4 and TRBJ2-7, with no clear D. The CDR3 consists of 11 residues. Trimming removed 4 bases at V and 3 bases at J, with 4 bases between. In nucleotides, the CDR3 is TGTGCCAGCAGTTCTGTCTACGAGCAGTACTTC. Amino acid sequence: CASSSVYEQYF.

The V gene is TRBV14, the J gene TRBJ2-1; D possibly matches TRBD1 or TRBD2 (5 bases each). The CDR3 sequence is 17 residues long. Germline V gene lookup returns CDR1 SGHDN and CDR2 FVKESK. Trimming took 5 bases from V and 4 from J, leaving 21 bases between them. DNA for the CDR3: TGTGCCAGCAGCGGATTCGATGGCTCGGGACCTTACAATGAGCAGTTCTTC. Translation gives CASSGFDGSGPYNEQFF.

This clonotype was recorded at least ten times. The V gene is TRBV10-3, the J gene TRBJ2-2; 11 nucleotides line up with TRBD1. Germline CDR1 ENHRY, CDR2 SYGVKD. After removal of 6 bases from V and 4 bases from J, the junction contained 10 bases not matched to a gene. The CDR3 has 17 amino acids. The CDR3 region is CAISRTGGRGSTGELFF. The CDR3 nucleotides are TGTGCCATCAGCCGGACAGGGGGCAGAGGGAGCACCGGGGAGCTGTTTTTT.

The sample holds a few counts of this clonotype. The chain uses TRBV7-2 and TRBJ2-7, with a tentative D call TRBD2 (5 bases). Germline assignment: CDR1 SGHTA and CDR2 FQGNSA. CDR3 length: 14 residues. V lost 5 bases to trimming and J lost 7 bases, with 18 bases between them. In DNA, the CDR3 is TGTGCCAGCAGCCCTAGCTGGGGTAGTATTGAGCAGTACTTC. Translation gives CASSPSWGSIEQYF.

Only a few counts were recorded for this clonotype. The rearrangement uses TRBV12-3 or TRBV12-4 and TRBJ2-5; maybe TRBD1 (5 bases). V was trimmed by 2 bases and J by 1 base, leaving 14 bases between them. This CDR3 contains 16 residues. CDR3 in DNA: TGTGCCAGCAGTTTACCAGGGCAACCAACCCAAGAGACCCAGTACTTC. It yields the protein CASSLPGQPTQETQYF.

V and J are TRBV5-1 and TRBJ2-2; the D is unclear. This CDR3 region has 15 residues. CDR1 SGHRS and CDR2 YFSETQ come from the germline V gene. V was trimmed by 7 bases and J by 2 bases, leaving 15 bases between them. CDR3 DNA: TGCGCCAGCCGATCCCCGGCATCAAACACCGGGGAGCTGTTTTTT. Amino acid sequence: CASRSPASNTGELFF.

This clonotype was seen at least ten times. The chain joins TRBV5-6 to TRBJ2-6, with D hard to call. Trimming pared 5 bases from V and 6 bases from J, leaving 15 bases between. The CDR3 extends over 15 amino acids. CDR1 and CDR2 (germline): SGHDT, YYEEEE. CDR3 sequence (DNA): TGTGCCAGCAGATCGACCGTACTCAAGGCCAACGTCCTGACTTTC. Residues: CASRSTVLKANVLTF.

The rearrangement links TRBV12-3 or TRBV12-4 to TRBJ2-5, with 9 bases lining up with TRBD1. This CDR3 region has 14 residues. Losses at the gene ends were 6 bases for V and 1 base for J; bases not matched to a gene: 3. For the CDR3, the DNA is TGTGCCAGCAGACAGGGGGCCCTCCAAGAGACCCAGTACTTC. It specifies CASRQGALQETQYF.

The chain recombines TRBV7-6 with TRBJ1-3; no clear D gene. From germline, CDR1 is SGHVS and CDR2 FNYEAQ. The V end lost 5 bases, the J end lost 4 bases, and 9 bases lay between the germline ends. The CDR3 is 13 amino acids. The CDR3 sequence: CASSAGNGNTIYF. The CDR3, as DNA: TGTGCCAGCAGCGCGGGGAACGGAAACACCATATATTTT. The variable domain in full, completed from reference TRBV7-6 and TRBJ1-3, reads GAGVSQSPRYKVTKRGQDVALRCDPISGHVSLYWYRQALGQGPEFLTYFNYEAQQDKSGLPNDRFSAERPEGSISTLTIQRTEQRDSAMYRCASSAGNGNTIYFGEGSWLTVV.

V and J are TRBV7-9 and TRBJ2-7; D may be TRBD1 (5 bases). With 5 bases removed from V and 0 bases from J, the gap between germline ends came to 14 bases. The CDR3 runs 15 residues. From germline, CDR1 is SEHNR and CDR2 FQNEAQ (reference sequence). DNA of the CDR3: TGTGCCAGCAGCCGGTCGGCAGGGCTCTCCTACGAGCAGTACTTC. Amino acids: CASSRSAGLSYEQYF.

The sample holds a few counts of this clonotype. The chain joins TRBV15 to TRBJ2-3, with 10 bases fitting TRBD2. The CDR3 is made up of 17 amino acids. Trimming took 1 base from V and 4 from J; bases not matched to a gene: 8. Looked up from germline, CDR1 is LNHNV and CDR2 is YYDKDF (reference sequence). The CDR3 region has the DNA TGTGCCACCAGCAGAGTGGATAGCGGGAGGAGGCCAGATACGCAGTATTTT. This gives the protein CATSRVDSGRRPDTQYF. The variable domain in full, completed from reference TRBV15 and TRBJ2-3, reads DAMVIQNPRYQVTQFGKPVTLSCSQTLNHNVMYWYQQKSSQAPKLLFHYYDKDFNNEADTPDNFQSRRPNTSFCFLDIRSPGLGDTAMYLCATSRVDSGRRPDTQYFGPGTRLTVL.

This clonotype was seen only a few times. The V and J genes are TRBV6-4 and TRBJ2-1; maybe TRBD1 (6 bases). This CDR3 contains 13 residues. Germline CDR1 reads MRHNA; CDR2 reads SNTAGT. V dropped 2 bases and J dropped 8 bases, with 10 bases sitting between them. CDR3 nucleotide sequence: TGTGCCAGCAGTGACAGTCCAGGGGATGAGCAGTTCTTC. This gives the protein CASSDSPGDEQFF.

This clonotype was counted many times. The chain has TRBV12-3 or TRBV12-4 and TRBJ2-3; D remains unclear. V was clipped by 3 bases and J by 3 bases, with 7 bases between them. This CDR3 is built from 13 residues. This CDR3 is CASSFLGTDTQYF. The DNA of the CDR3 is TGTGCCAGCAGTTTTCTGGGAACAGATACGCAGTATTTT.

The V gene is TRBV11-2, the J gene TRBJ1-6, with no clear D. The V end lost 2 bases, the J end lost 9 bases, and 11 bases lay between the germline ends. This CDR3 has 14 amino acids. The germline CDR1 and CDR2 sequences are SGHAT and FQNNGV. The CDR3 region is CASSLHLTGSPLHF. In nucleotides, the CDR3 is TGTGCCAGCAGCTTACACCTAACGGGTTCACCCCTCCACTTT.

In this sample, this clonotype turned up a few times. V usage is TRBV6-5 and J usage is TRBJ2-5, with 11 bases lining up with TRBD1. This CDR3 contains 16 residues. J was trimmed by 1 base and V by 4 bases; bases with no gene match: 5. The germline V gene encodes CDR1 MNHEY and CDR2 SVGAGI. CDR3 bases: TGTGCCAGCAGTTTATCCGGGACAGGGGGCCAAGAGACCCAGTACTTC. Translating it yields CASSLSGTGGQETQYF.

DNA for the CDR3: TGTGCCAGCAGTACCGAGGGGGGTTCCTACGAGCAGTACTTC. Translating gives CASSTEGGSYEQYF. V gene TRBV28 combines with J gene TRBJ2-7; TRBD1 or TRBD2 may be the D gene (6 bases each). CDR1 is MDHEN and CDR2 is SYDVKM in the germline V gene. The V and J ends lost 5 bases and 1 base respectively, with 12 bases between them. The CDR3 is 14 amino acids.

This clonotype was picked up many times. This chain links TRBV7-2 with TRBJ1-1; 7 nucleotides agree with TRBD1. The CDR3 extends over 13 amino acids. V was pared by 5 bases and J by 5 bases, with 5 bases of the junction left unmatched. Per germline, CDR1 SGHTA and CDR2 FQGNSA. The CDR3 reads CASSPYRGTEAFF. The CDR3 coding sequence is TGTGCCAGCAGCCCGTACAGGGGAACTGAAGCTTTCTTT.

Worth noting for this clonotype: A read error is possible here, since a much larger clone lies one base away. No conserved phenylalanine or tryptophan is present at the end of the CDR3, so a read error is the likely explanation. Written as DNA, the CDR3 is TGTGCCAGCAGCTTGGGGGGCACAGCCTACGAGCAGTACCTC. Residues: CASSLGGTAYEQYL. The chain links TRBV7-9 to TRBJ2-7; the D call may be TRBD1 or TRBD2 (6 bases each). V lost 3 bases to trimming and J lost 2 bases, with 11 bases between them. CDR1 and CDR2 (germline): SEHNR, FQNEAQ (reference sequence). The CDR3 covers 14 residues.

The table lists this clonotype with many counts. The V gene is TRBV24-1, the J gene TRBJ2-7; the D is unclear. The CDR3 covers 11 residues. V lost 9 bases, J lost 5 bases, and 10 bases lay in between. Per germline, CDR1 KGHDR and CDR2 SFDVKD. This CDR3 reads CATADGHEQYF. Here the CDR3 DNA reads TGTGCCACCGCGGACGGTCACGAGCAGTACTTC.

The gene calls are TRBV10-2 and TRBJ2-5; D is perhaps TRBD2 (6 bases). Germline V lookup: CDR1 WSHSY, CDR2 SAAADI. The CDR3 consists of 13 residues. With 6 bases removed from V and 3 bases from J, the gap between germline ends came to 11 bases. The CDR3 reads CASSWDFEETQYF. In DNA, the CDR3 is TGCGCCAGCAGCTGGGACTTTGAAGAGACCCAGTACTTC.

This clonotype was seen only a few times. The chain recombines TRBV29-1 with TRBJ1-1; D is possibly TRBD1 (5 bases). The CDR3 runs 15 residues. V was clipped by 4 bases and J by 2 bases, with 17 bases between them. The germline CDR1 and CDR2 sequences are SQVTM and ANQGSEA. CDR3 amino acids: CSVVMGGSINTEAFF. DNA of the CDR3: TGCAGCGTTGTAATGGGGGGGAGTATAAACACTGAAGCTTTCTTT.

This clonotype has a count of ten or more. The genes are TRBV15 and TRBJ1-3; no definite D call. CDR1 is LNHNV and CDR2 is YYDKDF in the germline V gene (reference sequence). CDR3 size: 15 residues. Trimming removed 0 bases from V and 4 bases from J, with 10 bases in between. The CDR3 nucleotides are TGTGCCACCAGCAGAGATTCGGCAAGAGGAAACACCATATATTTT. Its protein is CATSRDSARGNTIYF.

The chain combines TRBV10-2 with TRBJ1-3, with TRBD1 as a possible D gene (5 bases). The V and J ends lost 2 bases and 0 bases respectively, with 17 bases between them. CDR1 is WSHSY and CDR2 is SAAADI in the germline V gene. The CDR3 covers 18 residues. The CDR3 spells CASSEDGGLISSGNTIYF. The DNA for the CDR3 is TGCGCCAGCAGTGAGGACGGGGGATTGATAAGCTCTGGAAACACCATATATTTT.

The chain combines TRBV3-1 with TRBJ2-2; maybe TRBD2 (5 bases). Trimming cost V 1 base and J 3 bases, with 9 bases left between them. This CDR3 spans 15 amino acids. Per the germline V gene, CDR1 is LGHDT and CDR2 is YNNKEL (reference sequence). CDR3 loop: CASSQGGLDTGELFF. The CDR3 DNA reads TGTGCCAGCAGCCAAGGAGGACTCGACACCGGGGAGCTGTTTTTT.

At least ten counts were recorded for this clonotype. The DNA of the CDR3 is TGTGCCAGCTTACGGGGGGCTTATAGCAATCAGCCCCAGCATTTT. The encoded protein is CASLRGAYSNQPQHF. The J gene is TRBJ1-5, the V gene TRBV6-2 or TRBV6-3; weak D call: TRBD1 (6 bases). Trimming stripped 8 bases from V and 0 bases from J, with 14 bases between. Germline lookup yields CDR1 MNHEY and CDR2 SVGEGT. CDR3 length: 15 amino acids.

The chain uses TRBV20-1 and TRBJ1-1; D is undetermined. Germline CDR1 is DFQATT and CDR2 is SNEGSKA (reference sequence). There are 15 residues in the CDR3. Trimming shortened V by 4 bases and J by 5 bases, and 20 bases separated the two germline ends. The CDR3 is CSATSGLLVGTEAFF. The CDR3, as DNA: TGCAGTGCTACTAGCGGCCTCCTGGTGGGTACTGAAGCTTTCTTT.

This sequence joins TRBV11-2 and TRBJ2-3; D unclear. Trimming took 5 bases from V and 4 from J, leaving 10 bases between them. The CDR3 runs 13 residues. Germline assignment: CDR1 SGHAT and CDR2 FQNNGV. CDR3 region: CASSNSPADTQYF. The CDR3 DNA sequence: TGTGCCAGCAGCAATTCCCCCGCAGATACGCAGTATTTT.

The rearrangement joins TRBV27 to TRBJ1-5, with 10 bases identical to TRBD1. CDR3 size: 16 residues. Germline CDR1 MNHEY, CDR2 SMNVEV (reference sequence). Losses at the gene ends were 0 bases for V and 7 bases for J; bases not matched to a gene: 6. The DNA for the CDR3 is TGTGCCAGCAGTTTATCCCCGGGACAGGGGTACCAGCCCCAGCATTTT. It specifies CASSLSPGQGYQPQHF.